Shown below are 15 T cell receptor beta chains from a single sample sequenced in a study of control samples from healthy donors and cancer patients. The method was immunoSEQ multiplex PCR; TCRdb's version includes in-frame clones alone and lacks a portion of them. The table includes around 140,000 clones, 90% detected once. The sequenced material came from blood. These receptors originate from a man aged 40-49 years in good health.

The rearrangement uses TRBV28 and TRBJ1-3; 7 bases are shared with TRBD1. The CDR3 length is 13 residues. V dropped 8 bases and J dropped 4; count of bases not matched to a gene: 5. Germline CDR1 is MDHEN and CDR2 is SYDVKM. The CDR3 nucleotides read TGTGCCAGCGGTGGCAGGGGGGGAAACACCATATATTTT. Amino acid sequence: CASGGRGGNTIYF.

The V call is TRBV5-4, the J call TRBJ2-1; TRBD2 agrees at 13 bases. The CDR3 has 16 amino acids. Trimming cost V 4 bases and J 10 bases; bases outside gene matches: 11. Germline V CDR1 and CDR2: SGHNT, YYREEE (reference sequence). CDR3 region: CASSGDTSGGAEEQFF. In DNA, the CDR3 is TGTGCCAGCAGCGGCGATACTAGCGGGGGGGCGGAAGAGCAGTTCTTC. The variable domain in full, with the rest retrieved from reference TRBV5-4 and TRBJ2-1, is ETGVTQSPTHLIKTRGQQVTLRCSSQSGHNTVSWYQQALGQGPQFIFQYYREEENGRGNFPPRFSGLQFPNYSSELNVNALELDDSALYLCASSGDTSGGAEEQFFGPGTRLTVL.

V gene TRBV10-1 combines with J gene TRBJ1-5; the D is unclear. Trimming stripped 6 bases from V and 4 bases from J, with 10 bases between. CDR3 length: 13 residues. Per germline, CDR1 WNHNN and CDR2 SYGVQD (reference sequence). This CDR3 reads CASSGGLNQPQHF. CDR3 nucleotide sequence: TGCGCCAGCAGCGGAGGACTAAATCAGCCCCAGCATTTT.

The genes are TRBV4-2 and TRBJ2-5; TRBD1 agrees at 7 bases. This CDR3 comprises 16 residues. The V gene end was trimmed by 4 bases and the J gene end by 0 bases; junction bases not matched to a gene: 8. Germline assignment: CDR1 LGHNA and CDR2 YNFKEQ. CDR3 nucleotide sequence: TGTGCCAGCAGCCTATCGACAGGGACGTACCAAGAGACCCAGTACTTC. Residues: CASSLSTGTYQETQYF.

The rearrangement joins TRBV6-5 to TRBJ2-2; D call uncertain. Germline CDR1 is MNHEY and CDR2 is SVGAGI. With 0 bases removed from V and 6 bases from J, the gap between germline ends came to 11 bases. The CDR3 has 15 residues. The CDR3 loop is CASSYSANLPGELFF. CDR3 DNA: TGTGCCAGCAGTTACTCGGCGAATTTGCCCGGGGAGCTGTTTTTT.

The chain recombines TRBV2 with TRBJ1-2; 12 nucleotides agree with TRBD1. The germline gives CDR1 SNHLY, CDR2 FYNNEI. The CDR3 sequence is 16 residues long. Losses at the gene ends were 3 bases for V and 7 bases for J; bases not matched to a gene: 9. This CDR3 is CASSDSKGTGGSGYTF. In DNA form, the CDR3 reads TGTGCCAGCAGTGACTCAAAGGGGACAGGGGGCAGTGGCTACACCTTC.

The chain joins TRBV3-1 (or the pseudogene TRBV3-2) to TRBJ2-5; 8 bases align to TRBD2. Germline V gene lookup returns CDR1 LGHDT and CDR2 YNNKEL (reference sequence). Germline trimming cut 4 bases from V and 3 bases from J; bases unmatched to any gene: 1. The CDR3 is made up of 13 amino acids. This CDR3 reads CASSRRGEETQYF. The CDR3 bases are TGTGCCAGCAGCCGGCGGGGGGAAGAGACCCAGTACTTC.

This rearrangement joins TRBV5-6 to TRBJ2-7; D is uncertain. V lost 1 base to trimming and J lost 3 bases, with 14 bases between them. Germline V CDR1 and CDR2: SGHDT, YYEEEE. The CDR3 sequence is 15 residues long. The CDR3 DNA reads TGTGCCAGCAGCTTGTGGGGTCGGCGGAACTACGAGCAGTACTTC. Translated: CASSLWGRRNYEQYF. Filled out from reference TRBV5-6 and TRBJ2-7, the complete variable domain reads DAGVTQSPTHLIKTRGQQVTLRCSPKSGHDTVSWYQQALGQGPQFIFQYYEEEERQRGNFPDRFSGHQFPNYSSELNVNALLLGDSALYLCASSLWGRRNYEQYFGPGTRLTVT.

This chain uses TRBV28 with TRBJ1-2; a weak D match, TRBD1 (5 bases). Germline V gives CDR1 MDHEN, CDR2 SYDVKM. Trimming removed 2 bases from V and 4 bases from J, with 8 bases in between. This CDR3 has 13 residues. CDR3 coding DNA: TGTGCCAGCAGTTTAGGACATCGCTATGGCTACACCTTC. As protein: CASSLGHRYGYTF.

The chain has TRBV2 and TRBJ1-2; D ambiguous. CDR1 and CDR2 (germline): SNHLY, FYNNEI. This CDR3 region has 14 residues. Trimming took off 4 bases at V and 1 base at J, with 10 bases between the two ends. CDR3 DNA: TGTGCCAGCAGTGTCGGGCAGAATAACTATGGCTACACCTTC. The encoded protein is CASSVGQNNYGYTF.

The CDR3 sequence is CASSRTGPNSPLHF. The CDR3, as DNA: TGTGCCAGTAGTCGGACAGGCCCAAATTCACCCCTCCACTTT. This chain connects TRBV19 to TRBJ1-6; 7 bases match TRBD1. CDR3 length equals 14 residues. The germline V gene has CDR1 LNHDA and CDR2 SQIVND (reference sequence). V gave up 5 bases and J gave up 7 bases; unmatched junction bases: 5. The complete variable domain, with remaining parts taken from reference TRBV19 and TRBJ1-6, reads DGGITQSPKYLFRKEGQNVTLSCEQNLNHDAMYWYRQDPGQGLRLIYYSQIVNDFQKGDIAEGYSVSREKKESFPLTVTSAQKNPTAFYLCASSRTGPNSPLHFGNGTRLTVT.

In this sample, this clone turned up a few times. The gene calls are TRBV5-1 and TRBJ2-7; TRBD1 might be the D (5 bases). The germline gives CDR1 SGHRS, CDR2 YFSETQ. The CDR3 spans 11 residues. The V end lost 4 bases, the J end lost 4 bases, and 6 bases lay between the germline ends. CDR3 in amino acids: CASSDSYEQYF. In DNA form, the CDR3 reads TGCGCCAGCAGCGACAGTTACGAGCAGTACTTC.

The gene calls are TRBV21-1 and TRBJ1-3. TRBV21-1 is listed as a pseudogene. This CDR3 is 12 amino acids long. The CDR3 reads CSQLGPGNTIYF. The DNA of the CDR3 is TGTTCCCAACTGGGACCTGGAAACACCATATATTTT.

For this clone: Germline is not matched at one junction end, which may reflect a read error. The V and J genes are TRBV7-7 and TRBJ2-3; the match to TRBD2 covers 12 bases. The length of the CDR3 is 14 residues. Germline CDR1 reads SSHAT; CDR2 reads FNYEAQ (reference sequence). Here the CDR3 DNA reads TGTGCTAGCAGCCTGACTAGCGGGGGAGATACGCAGTATTTT. It codes for CASSLTSGGDTQYF.

This clone was seen once. This CDR3 reads CASSKIRLRFEKLFF. The CDR3 DNA follows: TGTGCCAGCAGCAAAATAAGGTTGAGGTTTGAAAAACTGTTTTTT. The rearrangement joins TRBV21-1 to TRBJ1-4. TRBV21-1 is recorded as a pseudogene. CDR3 length: 15 amino acids.